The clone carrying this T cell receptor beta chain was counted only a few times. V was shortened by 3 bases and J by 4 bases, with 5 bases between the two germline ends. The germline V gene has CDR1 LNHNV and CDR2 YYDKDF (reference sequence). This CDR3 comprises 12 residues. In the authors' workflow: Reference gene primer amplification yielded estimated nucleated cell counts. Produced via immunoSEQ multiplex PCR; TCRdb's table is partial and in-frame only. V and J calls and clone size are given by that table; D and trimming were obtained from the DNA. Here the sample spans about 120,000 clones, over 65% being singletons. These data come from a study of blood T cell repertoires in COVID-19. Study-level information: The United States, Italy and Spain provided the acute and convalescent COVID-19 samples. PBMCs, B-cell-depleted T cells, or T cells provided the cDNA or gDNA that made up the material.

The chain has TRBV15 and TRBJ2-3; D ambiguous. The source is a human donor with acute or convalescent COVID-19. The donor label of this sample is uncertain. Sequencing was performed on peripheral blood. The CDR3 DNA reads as TGTGCCACCAGCAGGTCGTCAGATACGCAGTATTTT. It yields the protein CATSRSSDTQYF. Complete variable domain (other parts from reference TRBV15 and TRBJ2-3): DAMVIQNPRYQVTQFGKPVTLSCSQTLNHNVMYWYQQKSSQAPKLLFHYYDKDFNNEADTPDNFQSRRPNTSFCFLDIRSPGLGDTAMYLCATSRSSDTQYFGPGTRLTVL.